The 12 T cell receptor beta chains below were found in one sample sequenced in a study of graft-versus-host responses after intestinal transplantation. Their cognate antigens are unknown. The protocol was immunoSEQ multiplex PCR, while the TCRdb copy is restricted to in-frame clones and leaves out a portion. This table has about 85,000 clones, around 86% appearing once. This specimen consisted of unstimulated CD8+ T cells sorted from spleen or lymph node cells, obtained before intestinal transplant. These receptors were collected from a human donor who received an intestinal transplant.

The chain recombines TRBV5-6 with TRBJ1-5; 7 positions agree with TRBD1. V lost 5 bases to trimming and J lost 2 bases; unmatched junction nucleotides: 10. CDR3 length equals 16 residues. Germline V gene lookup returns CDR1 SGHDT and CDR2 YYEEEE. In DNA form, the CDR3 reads TGTGCCAGCAGTTACCAGACAGGGAAGGGCAATCAGCCCCAGCATTTT. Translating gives CASSYQTGKGNQPQHF.

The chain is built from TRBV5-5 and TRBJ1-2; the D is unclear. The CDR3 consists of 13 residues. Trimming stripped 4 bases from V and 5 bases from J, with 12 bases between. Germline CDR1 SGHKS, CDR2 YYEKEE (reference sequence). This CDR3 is CASSVGVPYGYTF. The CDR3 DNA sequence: TGTGCCAGCAGCGTGGGTGTGCCTTATGGCTACACCTTC.

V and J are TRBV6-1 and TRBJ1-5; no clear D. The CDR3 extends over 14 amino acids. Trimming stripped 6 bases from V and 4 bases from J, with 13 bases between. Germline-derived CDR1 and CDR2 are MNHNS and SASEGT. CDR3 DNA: TGTGCCAGCAGAGCAACGGTCCTAAATCAGCCCCAGCATTTT. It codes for CASRATVLNQPQHF.

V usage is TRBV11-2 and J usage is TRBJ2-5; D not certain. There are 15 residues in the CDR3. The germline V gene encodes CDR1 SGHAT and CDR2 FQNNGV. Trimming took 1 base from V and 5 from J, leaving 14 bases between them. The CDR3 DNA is TGTGCCAGCAGCTTAGCCCGTCGGCCGCGGGAGACCCAGTACTTC. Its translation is CASSLARRPRETQYF.

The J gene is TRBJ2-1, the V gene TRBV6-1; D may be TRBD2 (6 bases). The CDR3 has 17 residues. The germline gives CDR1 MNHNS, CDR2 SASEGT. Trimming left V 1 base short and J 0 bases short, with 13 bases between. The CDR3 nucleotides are TGTGCCAGCAGTGAAGTCCCAGCGGGCAACTCCTACAATGAGCAGTTCTTC. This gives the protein CASSEVPAGNSYNEQFF.

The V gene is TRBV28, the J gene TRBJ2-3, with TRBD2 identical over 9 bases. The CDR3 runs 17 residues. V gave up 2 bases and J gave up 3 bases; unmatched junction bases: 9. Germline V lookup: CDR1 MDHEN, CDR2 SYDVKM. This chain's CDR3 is CASSLELAGRGTDTQYF. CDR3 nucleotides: TGTGCCAGCAGTTTAGAGCTAGCGGGAAGGGGGACAGATACGCAGTATTTT. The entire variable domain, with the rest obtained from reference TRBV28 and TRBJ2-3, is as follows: DVKVTQSSRYLVKRTGEKVFLECVQDMDHENMFWYRQDPGLGLRLIYFSYDVKMKEKGDIPEGYSVSREKKERFSLILESASTNQTSMYLCASSLELAGRGTDTQYFGPGTRLTVL.

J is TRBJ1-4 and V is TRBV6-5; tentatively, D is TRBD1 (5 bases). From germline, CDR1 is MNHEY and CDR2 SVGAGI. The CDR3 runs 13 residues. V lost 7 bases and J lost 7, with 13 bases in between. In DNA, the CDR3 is TGTGCCAGCACTACCCCGGGGGGTGAAAAACTGTTTTTT. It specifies CASTTPGGEKLFF.

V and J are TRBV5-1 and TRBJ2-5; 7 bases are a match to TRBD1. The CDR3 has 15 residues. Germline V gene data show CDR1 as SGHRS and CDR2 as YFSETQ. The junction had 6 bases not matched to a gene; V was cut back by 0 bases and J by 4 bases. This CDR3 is CASSLGEGAGETQYF. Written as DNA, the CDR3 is TGCGCCAGCAGCTTGGGCGAGGGGGCGGGAGAGACCCAGTACTTC.

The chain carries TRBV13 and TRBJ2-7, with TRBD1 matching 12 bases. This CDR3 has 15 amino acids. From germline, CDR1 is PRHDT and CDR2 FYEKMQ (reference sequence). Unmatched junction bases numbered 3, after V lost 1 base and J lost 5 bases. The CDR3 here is CASSLDGTGGNEQYF. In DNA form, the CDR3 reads TGTGCCAGCAGCTTAGACGGGACAGGGGGCAACGAGCAGTACTTC.

CDR3 in DNA: TGTGCCAGCAGTTATGGGGTAGCGGGAGTCTATGAGCAGTTCTTC. This gives the protein CASSYGVAGVYEQFF. V and J are TRBV27 and TRBJ2-1; 9 bases line up with TRBD2. This CDR3 is 15 amino acids long. V gave up 4 bases and J gave up 8 bases; unmatched junction bases: 9. The germline V gene encodes CDR1 MNHEY and CDR2 SMNVEV (reference sequence).

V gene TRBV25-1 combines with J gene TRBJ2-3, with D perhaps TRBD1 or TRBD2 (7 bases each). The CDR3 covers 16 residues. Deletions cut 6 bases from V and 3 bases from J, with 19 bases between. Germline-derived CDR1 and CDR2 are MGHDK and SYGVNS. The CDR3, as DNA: TGTGCCAGCAGCTCAACCTCAGGGGGGGTTACAGATACGCAGTATTTT. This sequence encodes CASSSTSGGVTDTQYF.

The CDR3 DNA reads TGTGCCAGCAGCTACAAGCGGGGGGGAGAGACCCAGTACTTC. Translated, it gives CASSYKRGGETQYF. V is TRBV7-6 and J is TRBJ2-5; TRBD2 agrees at 10 bases. The CDR3 covers 14 residues. V lost 4 bases and J lost 4; bases outside the gene matches: 3. Germline V gene data show CDR1 as SGHVS and CDR2 as FNYEAQ.